The rows below give T cell receptor beta chains drawn from one sample of a study of human T cells and chemical hapten exposure. TCRdb used MiXCR to reprocess the RACE reads, holding one entry per CDR3 protein. The table lists about 71,000 distinct CDR3 sequences, about 9.1% of them singletons. Sequences were derived from whole blood, sampled in connection with sensitization to the hapten diphenylcyclopropenone (DPC). Receptors originate from a woman aged 40 to 50 with alopecia areata. Some clones in this sample may be carry-over from other donors' samples. Each CDR3 is given with its conserved first and last residue. The D gene is left open where the match is weak. Clone sizes are given selectively: once, few, many, or a class where the clone is expanded.

V gene: TRBV9
J gene: TRBJ2-1
D gene: NA
clone size: NA
CDR3 protein: CASSVGAAVRKIYNEQFF
CDR3 DNA: TGTGCCAGCAGCGTAGGCGCGGCGGTCCGTAAAATATACAATGAGCAGTTCTTC

V gene: TRBV7-9
J gene: TRBJ2-3
D gene: NA
clone size: few
CDR3 protein: CASSLNSRATDTQYF
CDR3 DNA: TGTGCCAGCAGCCTGAATTCAAGGGCCACAGATACGCAGTATTTT

V gene: TRBV20-1
J gene: TRBJ2-7
D gene: TRBD2
clone size: many
CDR3 protein: CSARDSGLAGGRRLYEQYF
CDR3 DNA: TGCAGTGCTAGAGATAGTGGACTAGCGGGGGGGAGAAGGCTATACGAGCAGTACTTC

V gene: TRBV19
J gene: TRBJ2-5
D gene: NA
clone size: few
CDR3 protein: CASRGYQETQYF
CDR3 DNA: TGTGCCAGTAGGGGGTACCAAGAGACCCAGTACTTC

V gene: TRBV7-9
J gene: TRBJ2-3
D gene: TRBD2
clone size: many
CDR3 protein: CASSLGLATDTQYF
CDR3 DNA: TGTGCCAGCAGCCTAGGACTAGCCACAGATACGCAGTATTTT

V gene: TRBV7-2
J gene: TRBJ2-3
D gene: NA
clone size: few
CDR3 protein: CASSLALSGTDTQYF
CDR3 DNA: TGTGCCAGCAGCTTAGCGCTGAGCGGTACAGATACGCAGTATTTT

V gene: TRBV18
J gene: TRBJ2-5
D gene: TRBD2
clone size: few
CDR3 protein: CASSPGRTGGPETQYF
CDR3 DNA: TGTGCCAGCTCACCAGGGAGAACGGGGGGGCCGGAGACCCAGTACTTC

V gene: TRBV15
J gene: TRBJ2-1
D gene: TRBD2
clone size: few
CDR3 protein: CATSASGGVRDEQFF
CDR3 DNA: TGTGCCACCAGCGCTAGCGGGGGGGTCAGGGATGAGCAGTTCTTC

V gene: TRBV4-3
J gene: TRBJ2-5
D gene: NA
clone size: many
CDR3 protein: CASSLTGVETQYF
CDR3 DNA: TGCGCCAGCAGCTTAACGGGGGTTGAGACCCAGTACTTC

V gene: TRBV2
J gene: TRBJ1-2
D gene: NA
clone size: many
CDR3 protein: CASSEGGYSLYGYTF
CDR3 DNA: TGTGCCAGCAGTGAAGGGGGGTACTCTCTCTATGGCTACACCTTC

V gene: TRBV18
J gene: TRBJ1-3
D gene: TRBD1
clone size: many
CDR3 protein: CASSPAGQEPGNTIYF
CDR3 DNA: TGTGCCAGCTCACCGGCCGGACAGGAACCTGGAAACACCATATATTTT

V gene: TRBV7-9
J gene: TRBJ2-2
D gene: NA
clone size: many
CDR3 protein: CASSLPPSGNTGELFF
CDR3 DNA: TGTGCCAGCAGCTTACCCCCAAGCGGGAACACCGGGGAGCTGTTTTTT

V gene: TRBV23-1
J gene: TRBJ2-7
D gene: NA
clone size: NA
CDR3 protein: CASLYGIGGEQCF
CDR3 DNA: TGCGCCAGCCTTTATGGGATCGGAGGCGAGCAGTGCTTC

V gene: TRBV7-2
J gene: TRBJ1-1
D gene: NA
clone size: many
CDR3 protein: CASSLGGATEAFF
CDR3 DNA: TGTGCCAGCAGCTTGGGGGGGGCCACTGAAGCTTTCTTT